The clone carrying this T cell receptor beta chain was observed many times. The data originate from a study of Graves' ophthalmopathy and Graves' hyperthyroidism. Study summary: The authors collected peripheral blood at initial diagnosis, before any treatment.

This CDR3 is 14 amino acids long. Trimming took 2 bases from V and 8 from J; bases not matched to a gene: 7. Hyperthyroidism was classified as stable if no ophthalmopathy occurred within 18 months of follow-up. Hyperthyroidism patients, all newly diagnosed, had under 2 months' duration and ages of 18 to 65. Orbital computed tomography, together with clinical symptoms, serum thyroxine, TRAb and thyroid ultrasound, was used for diagnosis. The authors amplified TCR beta CDR3 regions, and they did so from RNA transcripts for repertoire sequencing. Second-round multiplex PCR followed a first-round RT-PCR using HTBI primers. Via MiXCR, TCRdb re-called the multiplex PCR reads, giving one row per CDR3 protein. The profile shows roughly 420,000 distinct CDR3 sequences, more than 20% of them singletons.

Sequenced input: peripheral blood. This chain uses TRBV12-3 or TRBV12-4 with TRBJ1-2; 8 nucleotides align to TRBD1. The receptor comes from a young woman with stable Graves' hyperthyroidism. This chain's CDR3 is CASSLTTGEAGYTF. CDR3 nucleotide sequence: TGTGCCAGCAGTTTAACGACAGGGGAAGCGGGCTACACCTTC.